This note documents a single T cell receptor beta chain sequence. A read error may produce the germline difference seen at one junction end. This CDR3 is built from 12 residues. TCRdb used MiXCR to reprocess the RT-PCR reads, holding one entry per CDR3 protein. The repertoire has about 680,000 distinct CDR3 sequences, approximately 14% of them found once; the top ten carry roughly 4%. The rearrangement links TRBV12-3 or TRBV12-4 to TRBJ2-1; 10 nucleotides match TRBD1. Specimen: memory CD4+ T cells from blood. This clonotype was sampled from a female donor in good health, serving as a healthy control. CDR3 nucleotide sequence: TGTGCCAGCAGTTTCGGACAGGGGGAAAGCGGCTTC. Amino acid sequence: CASSFGQGESGF.